These 27 T cell receptor beta chains originate from one sample sequenced in a study of graft-versus-host responses after intestinal transplantation. TCRdb keeps only in-frame clones here, not all; method: immunoSEQ multiplex PCR. The sample holds 35,000 to 45,000 clones, roughly 95% seen once. These receptors have no known antigen. The specimen comprised unstimulated CD8+ T cells sorted from spleen or lymph node cells, sampled before transplant. These receptors were taken from a human donor who was the organ donor for an intestinal transplant.

The chain carries TRBV4-3 and TRBJ2-1; D not certain. Germline V CDR1 and CDR2: LGHNA, YSLEER. The CDR3 runs 15 residues. Trimming took 0 bases from V and 4 from J, leaving 10 bases between them. This CDR3 reads CASSQDPSGYNEQFF. For the CDR3, the DNA is TGCGCCAGCAGCCAAGATCCCAGTGGTTACAATGAGCAGTTCTTC.

The rearrangement uses TRBV25-1 and TRBJ1-2, with 12 positions matching TRBD1. With V trimmed by 0 bases and J by 6 bases, 2 bases remained unmatched. CDR1 and CDR2 (germline): MGHDK, SYGVNS. This CDR3 has 15 amino acids. The CDR3, as DNA: TGTGCCAGCAGTGAATACGGGACAGGGGGCAATGGCTACACCTTC. This codes for CASSEYGTGGNGYTF.

CDR3 region: CASGSQGYNEQFF. The CDR3 DNA follows: TGTGCTAGTGGTTCTCAGGGGTACAATGAGCAGTTCTTC. V and J are TRBV12-5 and TRBJ2-1; the D gene is possibly TRBD1 (6 bases). The CDR3 is made up of 13 amino acids. Trimming stripped 4 bases from V and 4 bases from J, with 8 bases between. The germline CDR1 and CDR2 sequences are LGHNT and FRNRAP.

The chain uses TRBV4-2 and TRBJ2-5; no firm D call. Germline CDR1 reads LGHNA; CDR2 reads YNFKEQ. CDR3 length equals 16 residues. Trimming stripped 4 bases from V and 4 bases from J, with 19 bases between. The CDR3, as DNA: TGTGCCAGCAGCCCCCTAATGGACCCAATGGGAGAGACCCAGTACTTC. This codes for CASSPLMDPMGETQYF.

This chain connects TRBV10-1 to TRBJ1-2; D is ambiguous. Trimming took off 8 bases at V and 7 bases at J, with 14 bases between the two ends. Germline lookup yields CDR1 WNHNN and CDR2 SYGVQD (reference sequence). The CDR3 extends over 12 amino acids. CDR3 DNA sequence: TGCGCCAGCCCGGTCCTAGAGGCTGGCTACACCTTC. Amino acid sequence: CASPVLEAGYTF.

This chain uses TRBV7-2 with TRBJ1-3; D gene unclear. Trimming shortened V by 5 bases and J by 2 bases, and 13 bases separated the two germline ends. This CDR3 has 15 amino acids. The germline CDR1 and CDR2 sequences are SGHTA and FQGNSA. CDR3 amino acids: CASSESPSTGNTIYF. CDR3 DNA: TGTGCCAGCAGCGAGTCCCCATCTACTGGAAACACCATATATTTT.

The chain is built from TRBV6-5 and TRBJ2-1, with 7 bases that match TRBD1. CDR1 is MNHEY and CDR2 is SVGAGI in the germline V gene. V shed 5 bases, J shed 2 bases, and the junction held 3 bases outside the gene matches. This CDR3 is built from 14 residues. CDR3 DNA: TGTGCCAGCAGTCCCGGGACAGCCTACAATGAGCAGTTCTTC. Protein sequence: CASSPGTAYNEQFF.

V gene TRBV6-1 combines with J gene TRBJ2-4; D may be TRBD2 (5 bases). This CDR3 has 16 amino acids. V was pared by 1 base and J by 2 bases, with 12 bases between. CDR1 and CDR2 from the germline V gene are MNHNS and SASEGT. CDR3 coding DNA: TGTGCCAGCAGTGAAGGGAGGTGGTATTCCAAAAACATTCAGTACTTC. It encodes CASSEGRWYSKNIQYF.

The DNA of the CDR3 is TGTGCCAGCAGTTTAACCACCGTGACTAGCGGGGGTCGAGATACGCAGTATTTT. Translation gives CASSLTTVTSGGRDTQYF. The rearrangement links TRBV2 to TRBJ2-3, with 12 positions matching TRBD2. Trimming at V came to 5 bases and at J to 5 bases, leaving 14 bases not matched to a gene. There are 18 residues in the CDR3. Germline lookup yields CDR1 SNHLY and CDR2 FYNNEI.

The V gene is TRBV9, the J gene TRBJ1-2; TRBD1 aligns across 9 bases. J gave up 3 bases and V 0 bases, and 3 bases lay outside the gene matches. CDR1 and CDR2 from the germline V gene are SGDLS and YYNGEE. The CDR3 length is 15 residues. CDR3 nucleotides: TGTGCCAGCAGCGTAGCAGGGACAGGGCACTATGGCTACACCTTC. It translates to CASSVAGTGHYGYTF.

V and J are TRBV4-2 and TRBJ2-5; tentative D call: TRBD2 (6 bases). V was trimmed by 3 bases and J by 5 bases, leaving 16 bases between them. Germline CDR1 reads LGHNA; CDR2 reads YNFKEQ. The CDR3 extends over 15 amino acids. CDR3 coding DNA: TGTGCCAGCAGCCAGGTTGGGACTCCCGGGGAGACCCAGTACTTC. Translating gives CASSQVGTPGETQYF.

CDR3 nucleotides: TGTGCCAGCAGTTTAATAGGGGGCGATCAGCCCCAGCATTTT. Its protein is CASSLIGGDQPQHF. This chain uses TRBV6-5 with TRBJ1-5; TRBD1 aligns across 7 bases. CDR1 and CDR2 from the germline V gene are MNHEY and SVGAGI. V dropped 4 bases and J dropped 5; count of bases not matched to a gene: 5. This CDR3 region has 14 residues.

The rearrangement links TRBV4-1 to TRBJ2-3; no clear D gene. The CDR3 extends over 13 amino acids. Germline-derived CDR1 and CDR2 are MGHRA and YSYEKL. Trimming shortened V by 0 bases and J by 7 bases, and 8 bases separated the two germline ends. Here the CDR3 reads CASSQDSWNTQYF. The CDR3 bases are TGCGCCAGCAGCCAAGATTCCTGGAATACGCAGTATTTT.

The CDR3 loop reads CASSHGGALSPLHF. The CDR3 DNA is TGTGCCAGCAGCCATGGGGGGGCCCTTTCACCCCTCCACTTT. J is TRBJ1-6 and V is TRBV4-2; weak D call: TRBD1 (6 bases). There are 14 residues in the CDR3. The V and J ends lost 3 bases and 9 bases respectively, with 12 bases between them. Germline V gene lookup returns CDR1 LGHNA and CDR2 YNFKEQ.

In nucleotides, the CDR3 is TGTGCCAGCGTCGAGGAACTAAGGAACACTGAAGCTTTCTTT. It yields the protein CASVEELRNTEAFF. The chain carries TRBV7-9 and TRBJ1-1; D gene uncertain. CDR3 length: 14 residues. Deletions cut 8 bases from V and 1 base from J, with 14 bases between. Per germline, CDR1 SEHNR and CDR2 FQNEAQ (reference sequence).

The chain links TRBV9 to TRBJ1-3; D is ambiguous. Germline values: CDR1 SGDLS, CDR2 YYNGEE. CDR3 length equals 14 residues. Trimming removed 4 bases from V and 0 bases from J, with 8 bases in between. The DNA for the CDR3 is TGTGCCAGCAGCTATAGTAGCTCTGGAAACACCATATATTTT. Its translation: CASSYSSSGNTIYF.

CDR3 protein: CASGQGAGYNSPLHF. CDR3 sequence (DNA): TGTGCCAGCGGCCAAGGGGCGGGCTATAATTCACCCCTCCACTTT. The chain employs TRBV27 and TRBJ1-6, with D perhaps TRBD1 (5 bases). The V gene's germline CDR1 is MNHEY and CDR2 SMNVEV (reference sequence). This CDR3 comprises 15 residues. Trimming removed 8 bases from V and 3 bases from J, with 14 bases in between.

This chain uses TRBV12-5 with TRBJ1-5, with D perhaps TRBD1 (6 bases). Trimming took 3 bases from V and 3 from J, leaving 15 bases between them. The CDR3 consists of 16 residues. Looked up from germline, CDR1 is LGHNT and CDR2 is FRNRAP. The CDR3: CASGFHLGQINQPQHF. The CDR3, as DNA: TGTGCTAGTGGTTTTCATCTAGGACAGATCAATCAGCCCCAGCATTTT.

V and J are TRBV29-1 and TRBJ1-2; D unclear. Germline V gene sequence: CDR1 SQVTM, CDR2 ANQGSEA. CDR3 length equals 13 residues. V lost 3 bases to trimming and J lost 4 bases, with 12 bases between them. Here the CDR3 reads CSVEGGLSYGYTF. CDR3 DNA: TGCAGCGTTGAGGGAGGGCTGTCCTATGGCTACACCTTC.

In its sample, this clone was seen once. The chain recombines TRBV7-8 with TRBJ1-6; no clear D. V gave up 1 base and J gave up 7 bases, with 17 bases separating them. CDR3 length: 17 residues. From germline, CDR1 is SGHVS and CDR2 FQNEAQ. CDR3 in DNA: TGTGCCAGCAGCTTAGACCCCCTTCACGCGAGGAATTCACCCCTCCACTTT. Translating gives CASSLDPLHARNSPLHF.

The chain combines TRBV4-1 with TRBJ2-5; D is unresolved. This CDR3 contains 13 residues. Trimming took off 1 base at V and 1 base at J, with 4 bases between the two ends. Germline loops: CDR1 MGHRA, CDR2 YSYEKL. DNA of the CDR3: TGCGCCAGCAGCCAAGTCAGCCAAGAGACCCAGTACTTC. It encodes CASSQVSQETQYF.

This chain uses TRBV14 with TRBJ1-2, with D possibly matching TRBD1 (6 bases). Trimming stripped 5 bases from V and 4 bases from J, with 14 bases between. This CDR3 region has 14 residues. Per germline, CDR1 SGHDN and CDR2 FVKESK. The CDR3 reads CASSSTGPIYGYTF. Written as DNA, the CDR3 is TGTGCCAGCAGCAGCACAGGGCCCATCTATGGCTACACCTTC.

V and J are TRBV12-5 and TRBJ2-5, with 9 bases aligning to TRBD1. The DNA end favors TRBJ2-7, so the J call may be wrong. The CDR3 has 15 residues. CDR1 and CDR2 from the germline V gene are LGHNT and FRNRAP. In nucleotides, the CDR3 is TGTGCTAGTGGTTTGGGGACAGGGGTGCCCAGCGAGCAGTACTTC. Amino acids: CASGLGTGVPSEQYF.

Concerning this clone: The sample carries other DNA sequences with the same CDR3. The chain is built from TRBV19 and TRBJ2-7; TRBD1 is a possible D gene (5 bases). Trimming left V 5 bases short and J 4 bases short, with 12 bases between. The CDR3 covers 13 residues. Looked up from germline, CDR1 is LNHDA and CDR2 is SQIVND (reference sequence). In DNA form, the CDR3 reads TGTGCCAGTAGTCCAGACAGCTCTTACGAGCAGTACTTC. Encoded protein: CASSPDSSYEQYF. Variable domain in full (rest from reference TRBV19 and TRBJ2-7): DGGITQSPKYLFRKEGQNVTLSCEQNLNHDAMYWYRQDPGQGLRLIYYSQIVNDFQKGDIAEGYSVSREKKESFPLTVTSAQKNPTAFYLCASSPDSSYEQYFGPGTRLTVT.

This clone appeared once. V and J are TRBV27 and TRBJ2-7; D is uncertain. V dropped 1 base and J dropped 2 bases, with 3 bases sitting between them. The CDR3 extends over 12 amino acids. Germline V gene lookup returns CDR1 MNHEY and CDR2 SMNVEV (reference sequence). The CDR3 region has the DNA TGTGCCAGCAGTTTATTTCCCTACGAGCAGTACTTC. Amino acids: CASSLFPYEQYF.

The chain is built from TRBV2 and TRBJ2-1; possible D gene TRBD2, 6 bases. Germline CDR1 and CDR2: SNHLY and FYNNEI. Trimming removed 11 bases from V and 6 bases from J, with 8 bases in between. The CDR3 totals 10 residues. In DNA form, the CDR3 reads TGTGCCGTCGGGGGCAATGAGCAGTTCTTC. Translation: CAVGGNEQFF.

J is TRBJ2-2 and V is TRBV10-3; D gene ambiguous. The CDR3 is made up of 14 amino acids. CDR1 and CDR2 from the germline V gene are ENHRY and SYGVKD. The V and J ends lost 3 bases and 3 bases respectively, with 8 bases between them. The CDR3 sequence is CAISDVWDTGELFF. The CDR3 DNA follows: TGTGCCATCAGTGATGTATGGGACACCGGGGAGCTGTTTTTT.